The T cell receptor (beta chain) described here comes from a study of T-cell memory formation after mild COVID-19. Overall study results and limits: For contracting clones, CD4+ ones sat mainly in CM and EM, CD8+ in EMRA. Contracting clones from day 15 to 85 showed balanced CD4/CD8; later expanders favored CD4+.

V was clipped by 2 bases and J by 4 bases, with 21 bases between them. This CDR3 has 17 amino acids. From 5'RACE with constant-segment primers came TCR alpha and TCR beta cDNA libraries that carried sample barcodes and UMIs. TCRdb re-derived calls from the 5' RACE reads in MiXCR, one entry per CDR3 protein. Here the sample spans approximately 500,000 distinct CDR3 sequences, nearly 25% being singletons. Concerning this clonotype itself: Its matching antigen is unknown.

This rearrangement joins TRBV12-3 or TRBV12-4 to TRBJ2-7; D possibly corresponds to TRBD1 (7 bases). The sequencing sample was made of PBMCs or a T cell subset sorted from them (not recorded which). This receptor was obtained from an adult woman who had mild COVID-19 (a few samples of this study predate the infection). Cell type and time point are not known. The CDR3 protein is CASSLYIIGQGGYEQYF. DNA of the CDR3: TGTGCCAGCAGTTTATATATTATCGGGCAGGGGGGTTACGAGCAGTACTTC.